This T cell receptor (beta chain) was retrieved from a study of blood T cell repertoires in COVID-19. Study background: From the United States, Italy and Spain came samples of acute and convalescent COVID-19. From T cells, B-cell-depleted T cells, or PBMCs came the material, which was cDNA or gDNA.

CDR1 and CDR2 (germline): SGDLS, YYNGEE. V lost 4 bases to trimming and J lost 6 bases; unmatched junction nucleotides: 4. CDR3 length: 14 amino acids. Original methodology: Nucleated cell counts were estimated from reference gene primer amplification. Assay used: immunoSEQ multiplex PCR; TCRdb lists only in-frame clones, some missing. That table is the source of V, J and clone size, and D and trimming were worked out from the DNA. The table includes about 30,000 clones, 70% to 90% detected once. The gene calls are TRBV9 and TRBJ1-3; TRBD1 aligns across 10 bases. This clonotype was obtained from a man aged 55-75 years with active COVID-19. The specimen was peripheral blood. CDR3 region: CASSRQGAENTIYF. The DNA for the CDR3 is TGTGCCAGCAGCCGACAGGGGGCCGAAAACACCATATATTTT. Full variable domain (rest looked up from reference TRBV9 and TRBJ1-3): DSGVTQTPKHLITATGQRVTLRCSPRSGDLSVYWYQQSLDQGLQFLIQYYNGEERAKGNILERFSAQQFPDLHSELNLSSLELGDSALYFCASSRQGAENTIYFGEGSWLTVV.